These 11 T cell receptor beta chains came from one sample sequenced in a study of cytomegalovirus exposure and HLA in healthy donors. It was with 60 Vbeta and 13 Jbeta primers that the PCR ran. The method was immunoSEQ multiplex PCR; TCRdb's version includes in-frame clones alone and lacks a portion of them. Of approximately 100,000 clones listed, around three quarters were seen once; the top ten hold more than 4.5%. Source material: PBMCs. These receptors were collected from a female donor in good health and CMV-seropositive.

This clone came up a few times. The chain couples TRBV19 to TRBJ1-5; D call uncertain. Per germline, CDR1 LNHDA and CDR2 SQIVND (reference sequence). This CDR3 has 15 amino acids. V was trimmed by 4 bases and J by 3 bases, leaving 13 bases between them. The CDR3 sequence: CASSSADRLNQPQHF. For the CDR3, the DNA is TGTGCCAGTAGTAGCGCCGACCGACTCAATCAGCCCCAGCATTTT. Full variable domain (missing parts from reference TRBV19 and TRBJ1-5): DGGITQSPKYLFRKEGQNVTLSCEQNLNHDAMYWYRQDPGQGLRLIYYSQIVNDFQKGDIAEGYSVSREKKESFPLTVTSAQKNPTAFYLCASSSADRLNQPQHFGDGTRLSIL.

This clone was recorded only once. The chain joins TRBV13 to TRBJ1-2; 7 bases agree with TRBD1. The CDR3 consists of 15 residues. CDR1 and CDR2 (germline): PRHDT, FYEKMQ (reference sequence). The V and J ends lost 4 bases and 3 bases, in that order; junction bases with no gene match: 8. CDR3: CASSSPRQGDYGYTF. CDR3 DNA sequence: TGTGCCAGCAGCTCCCCGAGACAGGGAGACTATGGCTACACCTTC.

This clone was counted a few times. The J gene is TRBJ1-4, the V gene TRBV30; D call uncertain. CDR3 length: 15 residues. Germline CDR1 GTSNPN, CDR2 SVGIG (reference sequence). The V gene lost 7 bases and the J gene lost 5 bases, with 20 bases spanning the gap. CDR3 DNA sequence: TGTGCCTCCATGGGAGGAGGGATGAAAAATGAAAAACTGTTTTTT. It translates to CASMGGGMKNEKLFF.

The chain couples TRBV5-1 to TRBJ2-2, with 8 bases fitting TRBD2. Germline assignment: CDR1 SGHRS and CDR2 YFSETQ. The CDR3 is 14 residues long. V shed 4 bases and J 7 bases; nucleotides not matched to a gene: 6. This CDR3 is CASSPGTRIGELFF. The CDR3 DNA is TGCGCCAGCAGCCCAGGGACTAGGATCGGGGAGCTGTTTTTT.

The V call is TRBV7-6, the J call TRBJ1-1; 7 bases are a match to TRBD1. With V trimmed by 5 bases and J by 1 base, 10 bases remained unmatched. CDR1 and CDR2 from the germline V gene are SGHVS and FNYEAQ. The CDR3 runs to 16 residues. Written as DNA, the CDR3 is TGTGCCAGCAGCCCCAGCCCGGGACAGACGAACACTGAAGCTTTCTTT. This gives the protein CASSPSPGQTNTEAFF.

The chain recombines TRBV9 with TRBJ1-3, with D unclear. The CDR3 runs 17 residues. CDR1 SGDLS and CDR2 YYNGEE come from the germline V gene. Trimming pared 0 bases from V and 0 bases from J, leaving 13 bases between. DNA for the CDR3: TGTGCCAGCAGCGTAGCTCAACTCCGAAGCTCTGGAAACACCATATATTTT. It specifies CASSVAQLRSSGNTIYF.

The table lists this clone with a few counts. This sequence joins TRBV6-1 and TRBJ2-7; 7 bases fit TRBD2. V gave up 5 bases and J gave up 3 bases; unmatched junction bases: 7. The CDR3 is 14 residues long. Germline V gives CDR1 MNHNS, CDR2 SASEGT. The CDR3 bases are TGTGCCAGCAGTTCTAGCGGAGGGATCTACGAGCAGTACTTC. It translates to CASSSSGGIYEQYF.

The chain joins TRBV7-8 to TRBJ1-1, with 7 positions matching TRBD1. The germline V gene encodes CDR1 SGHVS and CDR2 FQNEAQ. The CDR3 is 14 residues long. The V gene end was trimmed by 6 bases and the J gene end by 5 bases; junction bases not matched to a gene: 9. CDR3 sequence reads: CASRTGLEGTEAFF. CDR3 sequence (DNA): TGTGCCAGCAGGACAGGGCTGGAGGGGACTGAAGCTTTCTTT. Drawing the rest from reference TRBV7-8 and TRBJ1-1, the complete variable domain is GAGVSQSPRYKVAKRGQDVALRCDPISGHVSLFWYQQALGQGPEFLTYFQNEAQLDKSGLPSDRFFAERPEGSVSTLKIQRTQQEDSAVYLCASRTGLEGTEAFFGQGTRLTVV.

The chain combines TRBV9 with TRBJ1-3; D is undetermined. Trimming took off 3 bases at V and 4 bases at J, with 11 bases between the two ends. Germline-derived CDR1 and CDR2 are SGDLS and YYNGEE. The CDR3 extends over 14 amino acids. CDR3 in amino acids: CASSAQAAGNTIYF. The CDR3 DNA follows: TGTGCCAGCAGCGCCCAAGCGGCGGGAAACACCATATATTTT. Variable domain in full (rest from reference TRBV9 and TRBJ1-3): DSGVTQTPKHLITATGQRVTLRCSPRSGDLSVYWYQQSLDQGLQFLIQYYNGEERAKGNILERFSAQQFPDLHSELNLSSLELGDSALYFCASSAQAAGNTIYFGEGSWLTVV.

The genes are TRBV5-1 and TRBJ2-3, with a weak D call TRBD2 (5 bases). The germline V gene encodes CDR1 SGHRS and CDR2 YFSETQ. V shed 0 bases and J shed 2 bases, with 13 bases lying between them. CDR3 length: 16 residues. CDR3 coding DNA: TGCGCCAGCAGCTTGGGCAACCTAGCTGTCACAGATACGCAGTATTTT. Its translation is CASSLGNLAVTDTQYF.

CDR3 sequence (DNA): TGTGCCAGCAGCTCCCAGACAGGTCGACACACTGAAGCTTTCTTT. As protein: CASSSQTGRHTEAFF. The chain employs TRBV7-2 and TRBJ1-1, with TRBD1 as a possible D gene (6 bases). Germline assignment: CDR1 SGHTA and CDR2 FQGNSA. The CDR3 is 15 amino acids. Trimming left V 4 bases short and J 3 bases short, with 15 bases between.